What follows are 26 T cell receptor beta chains derived from one specimen sequenced in a study of T cells expressing NK-cell markers. TCRdb reprocessed the 5' RACE reads and stores each CDR3 protein as one record, lacking DNA. This sample's table has 300,000 to 450,000 distinct CDR3 sequences. Sequencing used blood T cells: a sorted CD56 or NKG2C T cell subset, CD4+ or CD8+ T cells, or bulk PBMC T cells (not recorded which). The receptor set was obtained from a man aged 18-70 years in good health.

CDR3 residues: CASRYQEYEQYF. The chain recombines TRBV28 with TRBJ2-7. CDR3 size: 12 residues. Germline CDR1 MDHEN, CDR2 SYDVKM.

V usage is TRBV2 and J usage is TRBJ2-7; TCRdb's D gene call, TRBD1, goes unchecked for lack of DNA. The CDR3 spans 14 residues. Germline assignment: CDR1 SNHLY and CDR2 FYNNEI. This chain's CDR3 is CASSRDSSSYEQYF.

The chain's CDR3 is CASSLGGPNDNQPQHF. The rearrangement joins TRBV5-1 to TRBJ1-5. CDR3 length equals 16 residues. Germline V CDR1 and CDR2: SGHRS, YFSETQ.

The chain is built from TRBV18 and TRBJ2-4; TCRdb reports TRBD2, a call that lacks DNA to check it against. The CDR3 contains 14 residues. In germline, CDR1 is KGHSH, CDR2 LQKENI. The CDR3 here is CASSLDTGGNIQYF.

The rearrangement joins TRBV7-2 to TRBJ1-1; TCRdb returns TRBD1, unconfirmable since there is no DNA. Germline loops: CDR1 SGHTA, CDR2 FQGNSA. The CDR3 covers 14 residues. This CDR3 reads CASSQQGGRTEAFF.

This chain uses TRBV20-1 with TRBJ1-1; as DNA is missing, the TRBD1 call by TCRdb cannot be tested. This CDR3 has 12 residues. Germline V gene data show CDR1 as DFQATT and CDR2 as SNEGSKA (reference sequence). CDR3 sequence reads: CSASYRDPEAFF.

The rearrangement joins TRBV20-1 to TRBJ2-1; TCRdb lists TRBD1, though no DNA is available to test this call. This CDR3 region has 15 residues. Germline-derived CDR1 and CDR2 are DFQATT and SNEGSKA (reference sequence). CDR3 sequence reads: CSAGGGKGAYNEQFF.

This chain connects TRBV20-1 to TRBJ1-4. Germline V gene lookup returns CDR1 DFQATT and CDR2 SNEGSKA (reference sequence). This CDR3 spans 15 amino acids. The CDR3: CSARSSMVAGEKLFF.

V usage is TRBV7-3 and J usage is TRBJ2-1; TCRdb's assignment of TRBD1 cannot be checked, as there is no DNA. Germline values: CDR1 SGHTA, CDR2 FQGTGA. This CDR3 has 14 amino acids. The chain's CDR3 is CASTQPGFGNEQFF.

The chain couples TRBV5-4 to TRBJ2-7; TCRdb's D call of TRBD1 is untestable without DNA. The germline CDR1 and CDR2 sequences are SGHNT and YYREEE (reference sequence). There are 14 residues in the CDR3. The CDR3 is CASSYRTGVNEQYF. Complete variable domain (other parts from reference TRBV5-4 and TRBJ2-7): ETGVTQSPTHLIKTRGQQVTLRCSSQSGHNTVSWYQQALGQGPQFIFQYYREEENGRGNFPPRFSGLQFPNYSSELNVNALELDDSALYLCASSYRTGVNEQYFGPGTRLTVT.

This chain joins TRBV10-3 and TRBJ2-7; TCRdb's assignment of TRBD2 cannot be checked, as there is no DNA. This CDR3 spans 16 amino acids. Germline V gene lookup returns CDR1 ENHRY and CDR2 SYGVKD. This chain's CDR3 is CAISEGLAGGNYEQYF.

The J gene is TRBJ2-2, the V gene TRBV2. This CDR3 spans 13 amino acids. Germline V lookup: CDR1 SNHLY, CDR2 FYNNEI. This CDR3 reads CASSSIRTGELFF. Variable domain in full (rest from reference TRBV2 and TRBJ2-2): EPEVTQTPSHQVTQMGQEVILRCVPISNHLYFYWYRQILGQKVEFLVSFYNNEISEKSEIFDDQFSVERPDGSNFTLKIRSTKLEDSAMYFCASSSIRTGELFFGEGSRLTVL.

The chain has TRBV20-1 and TRBJ1-2; TCRdb selects TRBD1, and the lack of DNA leaves this call unchecked. In germline, CDR1 is DFQATT, CDR2 SNEGSKA (reference sequence). This CDR3 is 15 amino acids long. The CDR3 loop reads CSARAGRARSLGDTF.

The chain links TRBV7-2 to TRBJ2-1; TCRdb proposes TRBD1, but this gene call is untestable without DNA. Per the germline V gene, CDR1 is SGHTA and CDR2 is FQGNSA. The CDR3 has 15 residues. CDR3 amino acids: CASSLTRGVFDEQFF.

V gene TRBV20-1 combines with J gene TRBJ2-3; TCRdb's assignment of TRBD1 cannot be checked, as there is no DNA. There are 12 residues in the CDR3. Looked up from germline, CDR1 is DFQATT and CDR2 is SNEGSKA (reference sequence). The CDR3 sequence is CSAPTGKDTQYF.

The V call is TRBV4-2, the J call TRBJ2-1; the TCRdb D gene call, TRBD2, has no DNA to confirm it. CDR3 size: 15 residues. Germline CDR1 LGHNA, CDR2 YNFKEQ. CDR3 protein: CASSPGRGLDNEQFF.

This chain connects TRBV6-4 to TRBJ2-6; with no DNA, the TCRdb D assignment of TRBD1 cannot be verified. Germline-derived CDR1 and CDR2 are MRHNA and SNTAGT. The CDR3 runs to 16 residues. The chain's CDR3 is CASSRDGGSGANVLTF.

This rearrangement joins TRBV7-2 to TRBJ1-5. This CDR3 spans 17 amino acids. Germline V gene sequence: CDR1 SGHTA, CDR2 FQGNSA. CDR3 sequence: CASSLGGPTSTSQPQHF.

This sequence joins TRBV27 and TRBJ1-2; the TCRdb call, TRBD1, lacks DNA for checking. There are 15 residues in the CDR3. The germline V gene encodes CDR1 MNHEY and CDR2 SMNVEV (reference sequence). This chain's CDR3 is CASSPRTGFGYGYTF.

The V and J genes are TRBV20-1 and TRBJ2-1; TCRdb outputs TRBD2, but without DNA this stays unchecked. CDR3 length equals 18 residues. Germline V gene sequence: CDR1 DFQATT, CDR2 SNEGSKA (reference sequence). The CDR3 reads CSARLITSGTSSYNEQFF.

Here the CDR3 reads CASSLGQGYGGYTF. The chain combines TRBV5-1 with TRBJ1-2; the D call from TCRdb, TRBD1, cannot be confirmed without DNA. Germline CDR1 and CDR2: SGHRS and YFSETQ. CDR3 size: 14 residues.

The chain couples TRBV5-1 to TRBJ2-1; as DNA is missing, the TRBD2 call by TCRdb cannot be tested. Germline V gene lookup returns CDR1 SGHRS and CDR2 YFSETQ. The CDR3 runs to 17 residues. Here the CDR3 reads CASSLSVTSGGAVEQFF.

The rearrangement joins TRBV7-2 to TRBJ2-7; TCRdb returns TRBD1, unconfirmable since there is no DNA. Germline-derived CDR1 and CDR2 are SGHTA and FQGNSA. This CDR3 spans 12 amino acids. This CDR3 reads CASSFDDSRQYF.

This rearrangement joins TRBV7-7 to TRBJ2-7; without DNA, the TCRdb call of TRBD1 cannot be checked. This CDR3 contains 15 residues. Looked up from germline, CDR1 is SSHAT and CDR2 is FNYEAQ (reference sequence). CDR3 sequence reads: CASSLRQGIPYEQYF.

This chain connects TRBV27 to TRBJ1-1. The length of the CDR3 is 15 residues. Germline CDR1 and CDR2: MNHEY and SMNVEV (reference sequence). CDR3 residues: CASSSAGWVNTEAFF.

CDR3: CASRAPGGGQPQHF. The chain employs TRBV2 and TRBJ1-5; TCRdb names TRBD1, which stays unverified in the absence of DNA. Germline V gene sequence: CDR1 SNHLY, CDR2 FYNNEI. The CDR3 has 14 residues.